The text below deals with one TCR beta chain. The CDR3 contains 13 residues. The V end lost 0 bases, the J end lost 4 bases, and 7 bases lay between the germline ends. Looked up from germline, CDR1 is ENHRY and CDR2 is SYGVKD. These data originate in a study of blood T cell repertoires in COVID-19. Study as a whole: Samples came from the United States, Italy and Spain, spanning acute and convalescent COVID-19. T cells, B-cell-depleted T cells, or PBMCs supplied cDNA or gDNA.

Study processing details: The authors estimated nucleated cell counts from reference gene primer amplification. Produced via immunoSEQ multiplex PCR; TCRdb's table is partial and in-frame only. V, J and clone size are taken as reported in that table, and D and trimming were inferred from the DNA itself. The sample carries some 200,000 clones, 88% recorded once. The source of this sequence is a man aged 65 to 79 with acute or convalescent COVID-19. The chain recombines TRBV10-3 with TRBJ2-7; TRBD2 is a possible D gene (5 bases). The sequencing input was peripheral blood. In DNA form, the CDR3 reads TGTGCCATCAGTGAGTCGCGGAGGTACGAGCAGTACTTC. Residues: CAISESRRYEQYF.